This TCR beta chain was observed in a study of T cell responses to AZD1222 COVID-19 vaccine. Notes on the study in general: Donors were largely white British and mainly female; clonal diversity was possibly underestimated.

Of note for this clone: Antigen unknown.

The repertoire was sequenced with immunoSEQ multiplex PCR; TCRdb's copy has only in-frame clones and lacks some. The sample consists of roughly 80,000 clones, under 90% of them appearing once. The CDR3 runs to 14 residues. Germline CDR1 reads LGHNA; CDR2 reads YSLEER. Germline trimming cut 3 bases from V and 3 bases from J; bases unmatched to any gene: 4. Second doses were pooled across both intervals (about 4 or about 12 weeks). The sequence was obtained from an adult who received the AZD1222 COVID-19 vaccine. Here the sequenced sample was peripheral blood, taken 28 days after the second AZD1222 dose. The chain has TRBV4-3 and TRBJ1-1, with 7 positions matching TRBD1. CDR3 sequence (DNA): TGCGCCAGCAGCCAGACAGGGTTAGACACTGAAGCTTTCTTT. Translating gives CASSQTGLDTEAFF.